The T cell receptor beta chain under discussion was sequenced for a study of blood T cell repertoires in COVID-19. The wider study: Samples came from the United States, Italy and Spain, spanning acute and convalescent COVID-19.

The germline V and J ends were trimmed by 4 bases and 6 bases, with 18 bases remaining between them. The CDR3 has 15 amino acids. The germline CDR1 and CDR2 sequences are SGHRS and YFSETQ. The repertoire was sequenced with immunoSEQ multiplex PCR; TCRdb's copy has only in-frame clones and lacks some. The data contain some 230,000 clones, around 86% of them seen just once; the ten biggest clones take up over 2%. The receptor was isolated from a man aged 25 to 40 who had recovered from COVID-19. The sample taken for sequencing was peripheral blood. This chain connects TRBV5-1 to TRBJ2-3; possibly TRBD1 for D (5 bases). CDR3 amino acids: CASSPSTVVGDTQYF. The CDR3, as DNA: TGCGCCAGCAGCCCGTCGACAGTTGTAGGGGATACGCAGTATTTT. The full variable domain, with the rest looked up from reference TRBV5-1 and TRBJ2-3, is KAGVTQTPRYLIKTRGQQVTLSCSPISGHRSVSWYQQTPGQGLQFLFEYFSETQRNKGNFPGRFSGRQFSNSRSEMNVSTLELGDSALYLCASSPSTVVGDTQYFGPGTRLTVL.